This TCR beta chain was captured in a study of shared clonotypes between healthy human individuals. Study results and caveats: Memory subsets generally showed lower estimated richness than naive subsets. The four-donor shared clonotypes exceeded non-shared clonotypes in generation probability, with non-shared ones scoring lower.

Subsets obtained from CD4+ cells comprised CD45RA+ naive and CD45RA-negative memory cells. Genomic DNA of each subset was evenly split across several immunoSEQ plates. Here immunoSEQ multiplex PCR was the method, and the copy in TCRdb shows in-frame clones only, minus some. The table records just over 2,000,000 clones, roughly 95% of them present only once. For this clone: Its specificity is unknown.

The CDR3 runs to 13 residues. V lost 6 bases to trimming and J lost 3 bases, with 11 bases between them. The germline gives CDR1 KGHSH, CDR2 LQKENI. The material sequenced was naive CD4+ T cells sorted from blood. As to subset: CD45RA+ positively selected. The chain recombines TRBV18 with TRBJ1-2; D might be TRBD1 (5 bases). The clonotype was recovered from a man aged 18 to 35 in good health. The CDR3 DNA follows: TGTGCCAGCTCCGTAAGAGGGGACTATGGCTACACCTTC. Protein product: CASSVRGDYGYTF.